This TCR beta chain appears in the sequencing data of a study of T cells in Graves' hyperthyroidism and ophthalmopathy. Across the whole study: Peripheral blood collection took place at initial diagnosis, before any treatment.

The PBMCs were sourced from fresh peripheral blood (about 10 ml). CDR3 length: 14 residues. From germline, CDR1 is SGHTA and CDR2 FQGNSA. Trimming left V 0 bases short and J 5 bases short, with 10 bases between. It was RNA transcripts that yielded the amplified TCR beta CDR3 regions. Carried out on the TCR CDR3, a first-round RT-PCR used the HTBI primer set. TCRdb called the multiplex PCR reads again in MiXCR, with one record for every CDR3 protein. Among fewer than 500,000 distinct CDR3 sequences listed, 14% to 15% were seen once. This clonotype showed up many times. Its antigen is unknown. Study-level results: Most thyroid clonotypes expanded above 0.001 appeared in blood too.

Sequenced input: blood. This clonotype was obtained from a man between 18 and 35 years old with Graves' ophthalmopathy. The rearrangement uses TRBV7-2 and TRBJ2-5, with D possibly being TRBD2 (7 bases). CDR3 sequence (DNA): TGTGCCAGCAGCTTAGCGGGGGGGGCGGAGACCCAGTACTTC. Protein: CASSLAGGAETQYF.